A single TCR beta chain is shown here with its context. PCR was performed using 60 Vbeta and 13 Jbeta primers. Sequencing used immunoSEQ multiplex PCR; TCRdb keeps in-frame clones, though not all of them. The sample contains some 89,000 clones, 75% to 90% of which appear only once. The sample belongs to a study of cytomegalovirus exposure and HLA in healthy donors. CDR1 is LNHDA and CDR2 is SQIVND in the germline V gene (reference sequence). The V end lost 5 bases, the J end lost 0 bases, and 12 bases lay between the germline ends. This CDR3 region has 15 residues. The sequence was obtained from a man in his forties or fifties in good health and CMV-seropositive. Specimen: PBMCs. The genes are TRBV19 and TRBJ2-3; no clear D gene. The CDR3 nucleotides are TGTGCCAGTAGTGATCTGGGCTCTAGCACAGATACGCAGTATTTT. The encoded protein is CASSDLGSSTDTQYF.